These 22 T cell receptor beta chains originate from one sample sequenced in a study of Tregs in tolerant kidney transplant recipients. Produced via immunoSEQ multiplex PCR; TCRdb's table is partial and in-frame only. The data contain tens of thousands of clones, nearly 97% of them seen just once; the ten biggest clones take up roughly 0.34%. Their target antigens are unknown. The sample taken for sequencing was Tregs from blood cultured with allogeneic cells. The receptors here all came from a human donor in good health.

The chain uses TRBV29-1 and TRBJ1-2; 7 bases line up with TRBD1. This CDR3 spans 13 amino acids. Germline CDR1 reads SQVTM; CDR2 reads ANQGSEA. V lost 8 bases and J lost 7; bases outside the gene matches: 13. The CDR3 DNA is TGCAGCCATCCGGGAAAATCAGGGGGTGGCTACACCTTC. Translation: CSHPGKSGGGYTF.

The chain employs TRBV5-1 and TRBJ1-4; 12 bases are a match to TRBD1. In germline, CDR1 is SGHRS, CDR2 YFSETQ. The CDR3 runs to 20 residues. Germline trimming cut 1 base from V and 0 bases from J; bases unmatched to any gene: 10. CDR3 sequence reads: CASSLPSGTGGLSTNEKLFF. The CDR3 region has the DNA TGCGCCAGCAGCTTGCCCTCCGGGACAGGGGGCTTGTCAACTAATGAAAAACTGTTTTTT.

This CDR3 is CASSLGLAGAGELFF. As DNA, the CDR3 is TGTGCCAGCAGCTTAGGACTAGCGGGAGCCGGGGAGCTGTTTTTT. The chain uses TRBV11-3 and TRBJ2-2, with 12 nucleotides matching TRBD2. Germline V gene sequence: CDR1 SGHNT, CDR2 YENEEA. The CDR3 sequence is 15 residues long. V shed 1 base and J 6 bases; nucleotides not matched to a gene: 0.

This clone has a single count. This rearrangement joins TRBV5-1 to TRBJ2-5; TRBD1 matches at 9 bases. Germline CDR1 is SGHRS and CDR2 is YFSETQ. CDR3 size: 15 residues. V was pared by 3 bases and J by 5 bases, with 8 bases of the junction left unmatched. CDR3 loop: CASSSLTGGMETQYF. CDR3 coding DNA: TGCGCCAGCAGCTCCTTGACAGGGGGTATGGAGACCCAGTACTTC.

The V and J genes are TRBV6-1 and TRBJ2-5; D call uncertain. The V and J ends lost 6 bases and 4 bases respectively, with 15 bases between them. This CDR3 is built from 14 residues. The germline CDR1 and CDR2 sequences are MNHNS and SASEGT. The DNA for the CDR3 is TGTGCCAGCAGGGGGATGTGGAGAGGAGAGACCCAGTACTTC. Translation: CASRGMWRGETQYF.

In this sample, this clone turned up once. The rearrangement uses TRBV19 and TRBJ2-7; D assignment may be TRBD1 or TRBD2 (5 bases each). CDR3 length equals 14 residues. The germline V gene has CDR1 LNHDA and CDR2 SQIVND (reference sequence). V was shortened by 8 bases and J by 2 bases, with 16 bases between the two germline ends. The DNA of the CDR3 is TGTGCCAGTGGGGGTAGTCGGCAGACCTACGAGCAGTACTTC. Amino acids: CASGGSRQTYEQYF.

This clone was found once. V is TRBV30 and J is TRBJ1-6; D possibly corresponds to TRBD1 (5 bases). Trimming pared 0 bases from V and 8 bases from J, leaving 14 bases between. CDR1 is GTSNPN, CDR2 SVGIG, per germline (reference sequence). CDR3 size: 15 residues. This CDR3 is CAWSVRGYHYSPLHF. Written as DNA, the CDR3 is TGTGCCTGGAGTGTACGGGGGTATCACTATTCACCCCTCCACTTT.

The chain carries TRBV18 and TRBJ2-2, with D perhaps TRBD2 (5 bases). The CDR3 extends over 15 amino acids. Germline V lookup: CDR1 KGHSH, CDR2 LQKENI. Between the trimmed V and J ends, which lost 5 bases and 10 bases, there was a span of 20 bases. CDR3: CASSIVTSGNLELFF. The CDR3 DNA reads TGTGCCAGCTCAATCGTCACCTCGGGAAACCTGGAGCTGTTTTTT. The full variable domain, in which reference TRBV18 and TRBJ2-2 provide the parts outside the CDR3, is NAGVMQNPRHLVRRRGQEARLRCSPMKGHSHVYWYRQLPEEGLKFMVYLQKENIIDESGMPKERFSAEFPKEGPSILRIQQVVRGDSAAYFCASSIVTSGNLELFFGEGSRLTVL.

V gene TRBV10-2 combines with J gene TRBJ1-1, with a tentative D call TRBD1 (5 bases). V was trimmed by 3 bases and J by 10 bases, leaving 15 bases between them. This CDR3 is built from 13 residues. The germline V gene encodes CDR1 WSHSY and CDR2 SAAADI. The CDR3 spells CASSDPTERGAFF. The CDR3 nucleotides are TGCGCCAGCAGTGACCCTACGGAGAGGGGAGCTTTCTTT.

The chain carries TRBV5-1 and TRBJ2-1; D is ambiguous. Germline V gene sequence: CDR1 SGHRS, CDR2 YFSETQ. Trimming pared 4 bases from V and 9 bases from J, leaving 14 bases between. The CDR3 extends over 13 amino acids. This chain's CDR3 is CASSPSTGLEQFF. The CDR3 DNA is TGCGCCAGCAGCCCCTCGACTGGGCTTGAGCAGTTCTTC.

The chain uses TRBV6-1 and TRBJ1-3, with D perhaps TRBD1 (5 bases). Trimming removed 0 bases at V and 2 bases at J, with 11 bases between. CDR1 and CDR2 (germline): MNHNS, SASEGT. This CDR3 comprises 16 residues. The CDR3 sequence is CASSEAGVAAGNTIYF. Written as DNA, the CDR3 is TGTGCCAGCAGTGAAGCGGGGGTGGCGGCTGGAAACACCATATATTTT.

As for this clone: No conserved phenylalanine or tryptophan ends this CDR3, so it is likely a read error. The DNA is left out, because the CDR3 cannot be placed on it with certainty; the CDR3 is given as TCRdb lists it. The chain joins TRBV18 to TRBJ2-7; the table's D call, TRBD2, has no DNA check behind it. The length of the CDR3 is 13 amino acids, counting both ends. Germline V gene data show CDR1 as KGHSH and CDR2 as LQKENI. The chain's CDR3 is CASSPPGKAALDL.

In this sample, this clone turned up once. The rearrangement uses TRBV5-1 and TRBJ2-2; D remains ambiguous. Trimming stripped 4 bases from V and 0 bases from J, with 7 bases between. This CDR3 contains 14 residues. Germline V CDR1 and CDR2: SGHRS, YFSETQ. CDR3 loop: CASSPTPNTGELFF. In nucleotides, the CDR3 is TGCGCCAGCAGCCCTACTCCGAACACCGGGGAGCTGTTTTTT. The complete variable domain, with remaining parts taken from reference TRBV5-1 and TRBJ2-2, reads KAGVTQTPRYLIKTRGQQVTLSCSPISGHRSVSWYQQTPGQGLQFLFEYFSETQRNKGNFPGRFSGRQFSNSRSEMNVSTLELGDSALYLCASSPTPNTGELFFGEGSRLTVL.

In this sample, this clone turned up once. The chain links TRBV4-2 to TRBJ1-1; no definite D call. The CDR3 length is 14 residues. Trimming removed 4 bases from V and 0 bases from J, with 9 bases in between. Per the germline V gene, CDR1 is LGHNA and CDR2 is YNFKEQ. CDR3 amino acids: CASSPGRMNTEAFF. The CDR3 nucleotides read TGTGCCAGCAGCCCTGGACGGATGAACACTGAAGCTTTCTTT.

The CDR3 region has the DNA TGCGCCAGCAGCTTGGGTACGGACTATGGCTACACCTTC. This sequence encodes CASSLGTDYGYTF. This chain links TRBV5-1 with TRBJ1-2, with no clear D. Trimming pared 0 bases from V and 3 bases from J, leaving 6 bases between. The CDR3 length is 13 residues. Germline V gives CDR1 SGHRS, CDR2 YFSETQ.

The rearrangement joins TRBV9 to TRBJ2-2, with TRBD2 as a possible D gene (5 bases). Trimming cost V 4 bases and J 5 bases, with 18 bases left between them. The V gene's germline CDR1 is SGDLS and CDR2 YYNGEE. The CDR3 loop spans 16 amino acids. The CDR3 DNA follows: TGTGCCAGCAGCCCCGGAGAGCGGCTTTGGACCGGGGAGCTGTTTTTT. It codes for CASSPGERLWTGELFF. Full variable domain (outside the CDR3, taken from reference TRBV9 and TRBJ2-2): DSGVTQTPKHLITATGQRVTLRCSPRSGDLSVYWYQQSLDQGLQFLIQYYNGEERAKGNILERFSAQQFPDLHSELNLSSLELGDSALYFCASSPGERLWTGELFFGEGSRLTVL.

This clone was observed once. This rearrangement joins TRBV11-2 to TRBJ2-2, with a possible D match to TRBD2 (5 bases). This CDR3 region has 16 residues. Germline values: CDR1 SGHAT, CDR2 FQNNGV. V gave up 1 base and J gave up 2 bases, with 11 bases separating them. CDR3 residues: CASSLVSGINTGELFF. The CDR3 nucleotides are TGTGCCAGCAGCTTAGTCTCGGGGATTAACACCGGGGAGCTGTTTTTT.

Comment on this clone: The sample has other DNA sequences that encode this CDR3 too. This CDR3 is CASSPPGETQYF. Here the CDR3 DNA reads TGTGCCAGCTCACCGCCGGGGGAGACCCAGTACTTC. The V and J genes are TRBV18 and TRBJ2-5, with TRBD2 as a possible D gene (5 bases). V was trimmed by 3 bases and J by 5 bases, leaving 7 bases between them. This CDR3 region has 12 residues. Germline values: CDR1 KGHSH, CDR2 LQKENI. The full variable domain, its missing parts supplied by reference TRBV18 and TRBJ2-5, is NAGVMQNPRHLVRRRGQEARLRCSPMKGHSHVYWYRQLPEEGLKFMVYLQKENIIDESGMPKERFSAEFPKEGPSILRIQQVVRGDSAAYFCASSPPGETQYFGPGTRLLVL.

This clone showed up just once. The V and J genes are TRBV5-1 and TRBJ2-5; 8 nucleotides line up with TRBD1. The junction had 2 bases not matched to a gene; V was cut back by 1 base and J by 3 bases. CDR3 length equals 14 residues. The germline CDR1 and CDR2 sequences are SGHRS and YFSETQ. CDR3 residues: CASSLTGGKETQYF. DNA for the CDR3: TGCGCCAGCAGCTTGACAGGGGGGAAAGAGACCCAGTACTTC. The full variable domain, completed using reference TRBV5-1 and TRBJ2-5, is KAGVTQTPRYLIKTRGQQVTLSCSPISGHRSVSWYQQTPGQGLQFLFEYFSETQRNKGNFPGRFSGRQFSNSRSEMNVSTLELGDSALYLCASSLTGGKETQYFGPGTRLLVL.

This chain's CDR3 is CASSRARGISEAFF. The CDR3 DNA is TGTGCCAGCAGCCGGGCCAGGGGGATTAGTGAAGCTTTCTTT. J is TRBJ1-1 and V is TRBV11-2; 7 bases are shared with TRBD1. With V trimmed by 5 bases and J by 7 bases, 10 bases remained unmatched. The germline V gene has CDR1 SGHAT and CDR2 FQNNGV. The CDR3 has 14 residues. Combining the CDR3 with reference TRBV11-2 and TRBJ1-1 gives the whole variable domain EAGVAQSPRYKIIEKRQSVAFWCNPISGHATLYWYQQILGQGPKLLIQFQNNGVVDDSQLPKDRFSAERLKGVDSTLKIQPAKLEDSAVYLCASSRARGISEAFFGQGTRLTVV.

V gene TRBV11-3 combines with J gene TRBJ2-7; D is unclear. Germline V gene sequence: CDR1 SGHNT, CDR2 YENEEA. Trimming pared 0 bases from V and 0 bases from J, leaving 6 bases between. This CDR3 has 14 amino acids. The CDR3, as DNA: TGTGCCAGCAGCTTAGAGTCCGACTCCTACGAGCAGTACTTC. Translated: CASSLESDSYEQYF.

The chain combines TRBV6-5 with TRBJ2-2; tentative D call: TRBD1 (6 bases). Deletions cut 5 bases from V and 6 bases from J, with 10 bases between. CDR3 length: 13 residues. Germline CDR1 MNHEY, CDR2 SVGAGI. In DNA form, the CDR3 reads TGTGCCAGCAGTCAGCCAGGGGCCGGGGAGCTGTTTTTT. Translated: CASSQPGAGELFF.